This T cell receptor (beta chain) is from a study of Ad26.COV2.S vaccination and SARS-CoV-2 variants. The overall study: The authors gave Ad26.COV2.S intramuscularly, either once or twice 56 days apart.

Generated by immunoSEQ multiplex PCR, the TCRdb table keeps only in-frame clones and is missing some. In the table there are 300,000 to 400,000 clones, roughly 91% of which are singletons. The germline V and J ends were trimmed by 0 bases and 6 bases, with 14 bases remaining between them. The CDR3 contains 15 residues. CDR1 and CDR2 (germline): MNHNS, SASEGT. Findings of the study overall: Spike-specific TCR breadth was greater in vaccine than placebo recipients. Vaccine and placebo recipients had comparable breadth of non-spike TCRs.

Notes on this clone: What it binds is unknown.

The treatment is: around 19 received Ad26.COV2.S at low or high dose, single or two shots; about five received placebo; per-sample allocation not given. Specimen acquisition occurred on day 63 following the initial vaccine or placebo injection. In Boston, an adult donor aged 18-55 years took part. Here the sequenced sample was peripheral blood, taken in a trial of Ad26.COV2.S vaccine versus placebo. This rearrangement joins TRBV6-1 to TRBJ1-2; D not certain. The TCR sequence derives from a person aged 18-60 years who received the Ad26.COV2.S COVID-19 vaccine or a placebo. The CDR3 is CASSEALGVTNGYTF. CDR3 DNA sequence: TGTGCCAGCAGTGAAGCGCTTGGGGTTACGAATGGCTACACCTTC.